The 10 T cell receptor beta chains given below trace back to one sample, sequenced in a study of cytotoxic CD8 clonotypes in ibrutinib-treated CLL. This table comes from immunoSEQ multiplex PCR, and its TCRdb copy is limited to in-frame clones, with some not included. Among hundreds of thousands of clones listed, almost 80% were seen once. Source: PBMCs, taken before ibrutinib treatment. Receptors were obtained from a human donor with chronic lymphocytic leukemia.

The chain has TRBV5-1 and TRBJ2-2; D may be TRBD1 (6 bases). This CDR3 has 13 residues. Trimming removed 0 bases at V and 6 bases at J, with 6 bases between. Germline V lookup: CDR1 SGHRS, CDR2 YFSETQ. CDR3 sequence reads: CASSLDRAGELFF. CDR3 DNA sequence: TGCGCCAGCAGCTTGGACAGGGCCGGGGAGCTGTTTTTT.

A note on this clone: Within the sample, other DNA sequences also encode this same CDR3. The chain links TRBV19 to TRBJ2-5; 7 bases line up with TRBD1. Looked up from germline, CDR1 is LNHDA and CDR2 is SQIVND (reference sequence). The V and J ends lost 7 bases and 5 bases, in that order; junction bases with no gene match: 7. The CDR3 is made up of 13 amino acids. This CDR3 is CASTPTGAETQYF. The DNA of the CDR3 is TGTGCCAGTACCCCAACAGGGGCGGAGACCCAGTACTTC.

CDR3 coding DNA: TGTGCCAGCAGTTTACGACAGGGGGTTATCTACGAGCAGTACTTC. Translated, it gives CASSLRQGVIYEQYF. V usage is TRBV27 and J usage is TRBJ2-7, with 9 bases that match TRBD1. Per germline, CDR1 MNHEY and CDR2 SMNVEV (reference sequence). This CDR3 spans 15 amino acids. With 2 bases clipped from V and 3 bases from J, the junction kept 5 bases outside the gene matches.

The chain joins TRBV27 to TRBJ2-1; no clear D. CDR1 MNHEY and CDR2 SMNVEV come from the germline V gene (reference sequence). The CDR3 length is 12 residues. Trimming cost V 3 bases and J 5 bases, with 5 bases left between them. The CDR3 is CASSLRNNEQFF. The CDR3 coding sequence is TGTGCCAGCAGTTTGAGGAACAATGAGCAGTTCTTC.

V gene TRBV19 combines with J gene TRBJ2-7; 10 bases are shared with TRBD1. The CDR3 totals 14 residues. CDR1 is LNHDA, CDR2 SQIVND, per germline (reference sequence). The V segment lost 8 bases and the J segment 6 bases; nucleotides outside the gene matches: 10. Here the CDR3 reads CASRLGTGEFEQYF. CDR3 DNA: TGTGCCAGTCGACTCGGGACAGGGGAGTTCGAGCAGTACTTC.

The J gene is TRBJ2-5, the V gene TRBV20-1; possible D gene TRBD1, 6 bases. This CDR3 comprises 11 residues. Germline CDR1 and CDR2: DFQATT and SNEGSKA (reference sequence). V was shortened by 4 bases and J by 4 bases, with 7 bases between the two germline ends. CDR3 residues: CSAKDRETQYF. CDR3 nucleotides: TGCAGTGCTAAGGACAGAGAGACCCAGTACTTC.

V and J are TRBV10-3 and TRBJ2-7, with 9 bases aligning to TRBD2. V lost 4 bases and J lost 2; bases outside the gene matches: 3. The CDR3 spans 14 residues. Per the germline V gene, CDR1 is ENHRY and CDR2 is SYGVKD. CDR3 coding DNA: TGTGCCATCAGTGCGGTAGCGGGAGCCTACGAGCAGTACTTC. Amino acids: CAISAVAGAYEQYF.

This clone has a handful of counts. This chain uses TRBV14 with TRBJ2-2; TRBD2 aligns across 10 bases. Germline V gene lookup returns CDR1 SGHDN and CDR2 FVKESK. Trimming removed 0 bases from V and 5 bases from J; junction bases left unmatched: 6. This CDR3 contains 17 residues. The chain's CDR3 is CASSQDSRTSGTGELFF. CDR3 DNA: TGTGCCAGCAGCCAAGACTCGAGGACTAGCGGAACCGGGGAGCTGTTTTTT. Full variable domain (rest looked up from reference TRBV14 and TRBJ2-2): EAGVTQFPSHSVIEKGQTVTLRCDPISGHDNLYWYRRVMGKEIKFLLHFVKESKQDESGMPNNRFLAERTGGTYSTLKVQPAELEDSGVYFCASSQDSRTSGTGELFFGEGSRLTVL.

The genes are TRBV2 and TRBJ2-7; possible D gene TRBD2, 6 bases. V gave up 1 base and J gave up 0 bases, with 10 bases separating them. The germline V gene has CDR1 SNHLY and CDR2 FYNNEI. The CDR3 consists of 15 residues. As DNA, the CDR3 is TGTGCCAGCAGTGAAGGAGCGGGCCTCTCCTACGAGCAGTACTTC. As protein: CASSEGAGLSYEQYF.

This clone showed up just a few times. The chain uses TRBV4-1 and TRBJ1-1, with unresolved D. V was shortened by 4 bases and J by 1 base, with 19 bases between the two germline ends. This CDR3 has 17 residues. Germline V gives CDR1 MGHRA, CDR2 YSYEKL. The CDR3 sequence is CASSPLALSSGNTEAFF. The CDR3 region has the DNA TGCGCCAGCAGCCCCCTCGCTTTGAGCAGTGGGAACACTGAAGCTTTCTTT.